The clone carrying this T cell receptor (beta chain) has only a few counts. Per the germline V gene, CDR1 is SGHDN and CDR2 is FVKESK. V was shortened by 3 bases and J by 5 bases, with 13 bases between the two germline ends. The CDR3 has 14 residues. This sample was taken from a study of CD4+ T cells in melanoma. Sequenced by immunoSEQ multiplex PCR; TCRdb stores in-frame clones only, minus some. This sample has about 140,000 clones; nearly 95% occur once, and the top ten carry about 1.5%. The chain joins TRBV14 to TRBJ2-5; a possible D gene is TRBD1 (6 bases). This TCR derives from a human donor with melanoma. The CDR3 DNA sequence: TGTGCCAGCAGCCACTCCACAGGGCCGGAGACCCAGTACTTC. Translation gives CASSHSTGPETQYF.